The present T cell receptor beta chain was sequenced within a study of blood T cell repertoires in COVID-19. Whole-study context: Samples taken during acute and convalescent COVID-19 were collected in the United States, Italy and Spain.

In the original processing: Amplification of reference gene primers provided the estimated nucleated cell counts. TCRdb keeps only in-frame clones here, not all; method: immunoSEQ multiplex PCR. D and trimming were read from the DNA, whereas the V and J calls and clone size are those reported in that table. The table includes approximately 300,000 clones, almost 90% detected once. Trimming cost V 0 bases and J 3 bases, with 12 bases left between them. The germline V gene has CDR1 MNHEY and CDR2 SMNVEV (reference sequence). The CDR3 totals 16 residues. This TCR derives from a woman under 40 with COVID-19, enrolled during active disease. The chain employs TRBV27 and TRBJ2-1, with D perhaps matching TRBD2 (6 bases). Sample: peripheral blood. The CDR3 loop is CASSLSITSSYNEQFF. CDR3 in DNA: TGTGCCAGCAGTTTATCGATCACTAGCAGCTACAATGAGCAGTTCTTC.